Included here is one T cell receptor beta chain sequence, with context. The same CDR3 is also encoded by other DNA sequences in this sample. The data derive from a study of shared clonotypes between healthy human individuals. CDR1 is MNHEY and CDR2 is SMNVEV in the germline V gene (reference sequence). This CDR3 has 13 amino acids. Deletions cut 3 bases from V and 7 bases from J, with 10 bases between. Some clones are missing from TCRdb's copy, which holds only in-frame ones; the method was immunoSEQ multiplex PCR. The repertoire holds 650,000 to 700,000 clones, less than 95% seen once, with 34% in the top ten.

V is TRBV27 and J is TRBJ2-1; D possibly corresponds to TRBD2 (6 bases). The clonotype comes from a man between 18 and 29 years old in good health. Some clones in this sample may be carry-over from other donors' samples. Material: memory CD8+ T cells from PBMCs. Subset described: CD45RO+ cells pooled with CCR7-negative TemRA cells. CDR3 nucleotides: TGTGCCAGCAGTTTGTTCCGGGGGAATGAGCAGTTCTTC. Translation: CASSLFRGNEQFF.